The subject of this entry is one T cell receptor beta chain. Antigen unknown. The sample comes from a study of vaccination effects on CD4 cells after COVID-19. Study-wide findings and caveats: The study, lacking early post-infection timepoints, had few convalescent patients.

Profiled with immunoSEQ multiplex PCR; TCRdb holds only in-frame clones, not every one. Among over 30,000 clones listed, roughly two thirds were seen once. Ahead of sequencing, the ViraFEST assay grew antigen-specific CD4+ T cells using viral peptide pools. At the end of roughly ten days of culture, CD4+ T cells were isolated. Neither prior SARS-CoV-2 infection nor positive nucleocapsid antibodies were present in the vaccine recipients. Supplemented with about 10 IU/ml IL-2 and approximately 10 ug/ml peptides, approximately 2 million PBMC per well were kept in culture. At days 3 and 7, half of the medium was exchanged for IL-2 medium. This receptor was obtained from a human donor who received a COVID-19 vaccine. The sample in question was CD4+ T cells from PBMCs cultured with SARS-CoV-2 spike peptides, obtained before COVID-19 vaccination.

The CDR3 DNA is TGTGCCAGCAGCCAAATGCAGGCAGCGGGTGAGCAGTTCTTC. Protein product: CASSQMQAAGEQFF. The chain combines TRBV3-1 (or the pseudogene TRBV3-2) with TRBJ2-1, with D maybe TRBD2 (6 bases). The V and J ends lost 2 bases and 9 bases respectively, with 14 bases between them. Germline lookup yields CDR1 LGHDT and CDR2 YNNKEL (reference sequence). CDR3 length: 14 residues.